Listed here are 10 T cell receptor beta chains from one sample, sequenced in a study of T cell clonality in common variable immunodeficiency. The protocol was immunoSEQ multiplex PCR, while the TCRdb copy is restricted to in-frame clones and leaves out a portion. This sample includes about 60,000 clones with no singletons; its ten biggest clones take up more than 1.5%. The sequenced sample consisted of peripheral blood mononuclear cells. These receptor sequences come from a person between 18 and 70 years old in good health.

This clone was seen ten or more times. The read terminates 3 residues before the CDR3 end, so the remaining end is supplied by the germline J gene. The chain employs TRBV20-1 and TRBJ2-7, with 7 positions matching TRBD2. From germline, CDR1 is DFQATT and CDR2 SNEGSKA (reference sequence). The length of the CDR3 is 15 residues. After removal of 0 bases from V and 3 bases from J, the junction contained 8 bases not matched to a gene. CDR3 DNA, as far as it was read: TGCAGTGCTAGAGATCCCCCTAGCGGATACTACGAG. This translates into CSARDPPSGYYE. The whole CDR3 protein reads CSARDPPSGYYEQYF.

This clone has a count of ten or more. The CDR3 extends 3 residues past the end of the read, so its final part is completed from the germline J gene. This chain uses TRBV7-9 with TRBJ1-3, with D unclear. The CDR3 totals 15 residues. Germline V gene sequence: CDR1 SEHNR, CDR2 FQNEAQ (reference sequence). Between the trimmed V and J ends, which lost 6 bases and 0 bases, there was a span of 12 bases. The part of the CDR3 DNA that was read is TGTGCCAGCAGGGGCAGCGGATTCTCTGGAAACACC. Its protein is CASRGSGFSGNT. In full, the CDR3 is CASRGSGFSGNTIYF.

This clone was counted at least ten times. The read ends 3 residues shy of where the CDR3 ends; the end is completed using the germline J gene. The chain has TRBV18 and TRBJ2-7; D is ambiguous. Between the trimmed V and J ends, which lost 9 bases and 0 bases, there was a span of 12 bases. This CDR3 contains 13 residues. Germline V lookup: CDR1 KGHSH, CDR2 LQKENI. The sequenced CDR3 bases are TGTGCCAGTTCCACCACCAGCTCCTACGAG. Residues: CASSTTSSYE. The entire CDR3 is CASSTTSSYEQYF.

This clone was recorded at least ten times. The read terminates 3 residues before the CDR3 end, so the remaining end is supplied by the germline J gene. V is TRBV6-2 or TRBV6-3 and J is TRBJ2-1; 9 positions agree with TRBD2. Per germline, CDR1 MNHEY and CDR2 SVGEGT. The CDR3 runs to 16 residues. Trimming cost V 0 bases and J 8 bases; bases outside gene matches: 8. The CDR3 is CASSYSRSAGGHEQFF. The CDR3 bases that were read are TGTGCCAGCAGTTACTCGAGATCTGCGGGAGGGCATGAG.

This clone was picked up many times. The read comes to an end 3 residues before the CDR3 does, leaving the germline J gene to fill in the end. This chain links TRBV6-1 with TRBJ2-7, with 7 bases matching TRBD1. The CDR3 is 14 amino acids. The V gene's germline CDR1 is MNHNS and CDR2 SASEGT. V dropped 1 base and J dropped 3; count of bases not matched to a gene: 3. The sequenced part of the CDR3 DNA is TGTGCCAGCAGTGAAGGGTCAGGGGGCTACGAG. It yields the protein CASSEGSGGYE. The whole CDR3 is CASSEGSGGYEQYF.

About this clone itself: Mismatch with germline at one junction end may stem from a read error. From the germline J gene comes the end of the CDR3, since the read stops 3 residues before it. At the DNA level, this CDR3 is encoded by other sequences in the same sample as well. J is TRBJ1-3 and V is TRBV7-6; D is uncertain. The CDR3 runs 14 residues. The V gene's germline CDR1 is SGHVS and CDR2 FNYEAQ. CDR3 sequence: CASSLASSGNTIYF. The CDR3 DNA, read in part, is TGTGCCAGCAGCTTAGCTAGCTCTGGAAACACT.

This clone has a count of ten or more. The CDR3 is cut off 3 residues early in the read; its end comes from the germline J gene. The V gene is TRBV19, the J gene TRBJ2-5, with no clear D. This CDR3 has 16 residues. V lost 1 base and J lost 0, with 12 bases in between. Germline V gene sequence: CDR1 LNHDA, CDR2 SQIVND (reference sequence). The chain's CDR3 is CASSIGRTAYQETQYF. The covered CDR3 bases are TGTGCCAGTAGTATAGGTAGAACAGCATACCAAGAGACC.

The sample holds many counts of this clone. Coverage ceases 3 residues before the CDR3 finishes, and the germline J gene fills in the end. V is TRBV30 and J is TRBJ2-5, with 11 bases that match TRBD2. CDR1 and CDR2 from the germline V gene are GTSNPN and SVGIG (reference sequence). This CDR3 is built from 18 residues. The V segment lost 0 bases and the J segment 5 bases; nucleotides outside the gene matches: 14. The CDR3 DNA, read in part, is TGTGCCTGGAGTGTACTTAGCGGGAGGGCCTCTGGGCGCGAGACC. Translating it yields CAWSVLSGRASGRET. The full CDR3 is CAWSVLSGRASGRETQYF.

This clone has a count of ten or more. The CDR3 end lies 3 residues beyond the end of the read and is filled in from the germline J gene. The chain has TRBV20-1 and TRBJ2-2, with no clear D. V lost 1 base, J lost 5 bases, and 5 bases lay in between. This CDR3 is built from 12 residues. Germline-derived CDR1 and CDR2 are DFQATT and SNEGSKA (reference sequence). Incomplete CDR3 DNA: TGCAGTGCTAGAGTAGGGACCGGGGAG. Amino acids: CSARVGTGE. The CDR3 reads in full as CSARVGTGELFF.

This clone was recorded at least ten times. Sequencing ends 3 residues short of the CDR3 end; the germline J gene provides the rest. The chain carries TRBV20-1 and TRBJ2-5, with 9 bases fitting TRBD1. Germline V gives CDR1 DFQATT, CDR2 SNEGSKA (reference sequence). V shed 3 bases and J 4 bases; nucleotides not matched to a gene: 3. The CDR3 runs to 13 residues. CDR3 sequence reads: CSARGQGRETQYF. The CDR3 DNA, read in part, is TGCAGTGCTAGGGGACAGGGTCGAGAGACC.